The T cell receptor (beta chain) described here comes from a study of control samples from healthy donors and cancer patients. Libraries were prepared by immunoSEQ multiplex PCR; TCRdb keeps only in-frame clonotypes and omits some of them. This sample has 100,000 to 130,000 clones; approximately 82% occur once, and the top ten carry 6.5%. Germline V CDR1 and CDR2: SQVTM, ANQGSEA. This CDR3 has 20 amino acids. Deletions cut 0 bases from V and 6 bases from J, with 31 bases between. Material: blood. The chain combines TRBV29-1 with TRBJ2-3; tentative D call: TRBD2 (6 bases). This TCR was sampled from a man younger than 35 in good health. CDR3 nucleotides: TGCAGCGTTGAAGACCCACCGGGACTCACTACAAGGGGTGGGTCGGATACGCAGTATTTT. The encoded protein is CSVEDPPGLTTRGGSDTQYF.